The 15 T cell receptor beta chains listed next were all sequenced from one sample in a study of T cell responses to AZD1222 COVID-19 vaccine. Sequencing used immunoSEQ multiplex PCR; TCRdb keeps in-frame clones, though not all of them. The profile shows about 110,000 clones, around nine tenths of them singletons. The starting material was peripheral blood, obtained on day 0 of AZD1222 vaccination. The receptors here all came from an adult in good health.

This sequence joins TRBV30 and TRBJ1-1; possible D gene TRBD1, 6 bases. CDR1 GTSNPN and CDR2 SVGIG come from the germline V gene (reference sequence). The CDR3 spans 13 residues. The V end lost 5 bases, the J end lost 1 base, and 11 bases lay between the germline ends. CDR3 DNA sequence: TGTGCCTGGGCCGAGGACAGGAACACTGAAGCTTTCTTT. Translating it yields CAWAEDRNTEAFF. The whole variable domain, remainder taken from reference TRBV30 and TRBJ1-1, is SQTIHQWPATLVQPVGSPLSLECTVEGTSNPNLYWYRQAAGRGLQLLFYSVGIGQISSEVPQNLSASRPQDRQFILSSKKLLLSDSGFYLCAWAEDRNTEAFFGQGTRLTVV.

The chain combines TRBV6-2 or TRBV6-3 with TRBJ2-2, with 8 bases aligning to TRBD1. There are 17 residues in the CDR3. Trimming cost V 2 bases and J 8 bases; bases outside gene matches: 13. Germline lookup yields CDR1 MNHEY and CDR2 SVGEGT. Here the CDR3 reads CASSYTLQDRERGELFF. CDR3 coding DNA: TGTGCCAGCAGTTACACACTGCAGGACAGGGAGAGGGGGGAGCTGTTTTTT.

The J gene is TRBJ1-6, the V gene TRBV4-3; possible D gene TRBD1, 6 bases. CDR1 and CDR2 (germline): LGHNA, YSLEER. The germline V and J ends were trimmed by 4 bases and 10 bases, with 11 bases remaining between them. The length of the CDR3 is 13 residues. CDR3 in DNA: TGCGCCAGCAGCCTTAACAGGGAATCACCCCTCCACTTT. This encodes CASSLNRESPLHF.

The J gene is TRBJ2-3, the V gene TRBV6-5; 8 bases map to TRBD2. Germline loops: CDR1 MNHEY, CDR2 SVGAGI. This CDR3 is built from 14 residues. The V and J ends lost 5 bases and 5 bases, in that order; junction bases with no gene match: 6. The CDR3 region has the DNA TGTGCCAGCAGTAGCGGGAGTGCGGGAGATACGCAGTATTTT. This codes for CASSSGSAGDTQYF.

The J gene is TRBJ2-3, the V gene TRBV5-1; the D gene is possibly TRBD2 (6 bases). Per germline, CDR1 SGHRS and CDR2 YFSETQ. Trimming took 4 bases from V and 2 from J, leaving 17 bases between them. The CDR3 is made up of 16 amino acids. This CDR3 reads CASSPGIAVYTDTQYF. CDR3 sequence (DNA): TGCGCCAGCAGCCCCGGAATAGCGGTCTACACAGATACGCAGTATTTT.

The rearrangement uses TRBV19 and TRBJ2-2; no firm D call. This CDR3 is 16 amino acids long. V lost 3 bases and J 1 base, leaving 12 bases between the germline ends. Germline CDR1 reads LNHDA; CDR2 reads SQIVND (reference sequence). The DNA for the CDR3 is TGTGCCAGTAGTATTAGTAACGTGTTGAACACCGGGGAGCTGTTTTTT. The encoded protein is CASSISNVLNTGELFF.

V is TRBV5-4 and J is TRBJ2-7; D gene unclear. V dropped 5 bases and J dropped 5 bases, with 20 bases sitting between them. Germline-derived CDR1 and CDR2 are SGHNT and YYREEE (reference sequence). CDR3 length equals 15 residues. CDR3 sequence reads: CASSRRSGGNHEQYV. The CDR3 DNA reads TGTGCCAGCAGTCGACGTTCGGGTGGAAACCACGAGCAGTACGTC.

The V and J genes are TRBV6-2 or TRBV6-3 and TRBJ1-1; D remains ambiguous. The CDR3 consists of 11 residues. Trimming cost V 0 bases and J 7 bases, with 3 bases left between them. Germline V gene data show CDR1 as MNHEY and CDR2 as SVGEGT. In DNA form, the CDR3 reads TGTGCCAGCAGTTACTCGGATGAAGCTTTCTTT. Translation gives CASSYSDEAFF.

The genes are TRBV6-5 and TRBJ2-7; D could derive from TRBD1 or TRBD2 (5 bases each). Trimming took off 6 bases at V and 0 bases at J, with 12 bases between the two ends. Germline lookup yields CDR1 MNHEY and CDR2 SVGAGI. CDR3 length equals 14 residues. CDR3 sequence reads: CASSPAGTSYEQYF. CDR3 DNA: TGTGCCAGCAGCCCAGCCGGGACCTCCTACGAGCAGTACTTC.

The CDR3 region is CASSQSSPTEAFF. The CDR3 DNA reads TGTGCCAGCAGCCAAAGTTCTCCCACTGAAGCTTTCTTT. V gene TRBV3-1 (or the pseudogene TRBV3-2) combines with J gene TRBJ1-1; D is ambiguous. Germline V gives CDR1 LGHDT, CDR2 YNNKEL (reference sequence). This CDR3 spans 13 amino acids. Trimming removed 2 bases at V and 4 bases at J, with 8 bases between.

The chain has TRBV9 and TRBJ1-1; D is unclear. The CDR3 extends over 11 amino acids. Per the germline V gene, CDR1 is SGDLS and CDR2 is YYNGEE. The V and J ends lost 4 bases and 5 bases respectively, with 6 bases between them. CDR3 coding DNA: TGTGCCAGCAGCCCAACAACTGAAGCTTTCTTT. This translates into CASSPTTEAFF.

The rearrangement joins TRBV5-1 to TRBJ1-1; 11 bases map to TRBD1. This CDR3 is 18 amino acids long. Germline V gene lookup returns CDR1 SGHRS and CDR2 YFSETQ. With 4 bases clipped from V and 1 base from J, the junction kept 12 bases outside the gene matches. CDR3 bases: TGCGCCAGCAGCAGACTAAGGACAGGGGGCAGCGGGAACACTGAAGCTTTCTTT. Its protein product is CASSRLRTGGSGNTEAFF.

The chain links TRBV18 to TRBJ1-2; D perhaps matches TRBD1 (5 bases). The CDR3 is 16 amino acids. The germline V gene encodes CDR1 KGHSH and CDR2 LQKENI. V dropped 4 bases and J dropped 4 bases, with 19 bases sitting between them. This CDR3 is CASSRPAGREPYGYTF. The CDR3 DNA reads TGTGCCAGCTCACGGCCCGCAGGGAGGGAGCCCTATGGCTACACCTTC.

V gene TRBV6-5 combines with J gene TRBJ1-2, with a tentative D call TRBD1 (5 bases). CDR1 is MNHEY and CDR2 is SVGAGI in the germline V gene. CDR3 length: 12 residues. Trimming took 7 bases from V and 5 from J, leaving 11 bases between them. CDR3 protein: CASTPGGYGYTF. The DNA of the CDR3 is TGTGCCAGCACCCCGGGGGGGTATGGCTACACCTTC.

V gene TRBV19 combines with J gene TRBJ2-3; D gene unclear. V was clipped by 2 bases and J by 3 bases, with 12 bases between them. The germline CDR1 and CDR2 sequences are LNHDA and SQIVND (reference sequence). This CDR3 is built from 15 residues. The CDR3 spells CASSIRLVNTDTQYF. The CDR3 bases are TGTGCCAGTAGTATACGGCTAGTTAATACAGATACGCAGTATTTT.